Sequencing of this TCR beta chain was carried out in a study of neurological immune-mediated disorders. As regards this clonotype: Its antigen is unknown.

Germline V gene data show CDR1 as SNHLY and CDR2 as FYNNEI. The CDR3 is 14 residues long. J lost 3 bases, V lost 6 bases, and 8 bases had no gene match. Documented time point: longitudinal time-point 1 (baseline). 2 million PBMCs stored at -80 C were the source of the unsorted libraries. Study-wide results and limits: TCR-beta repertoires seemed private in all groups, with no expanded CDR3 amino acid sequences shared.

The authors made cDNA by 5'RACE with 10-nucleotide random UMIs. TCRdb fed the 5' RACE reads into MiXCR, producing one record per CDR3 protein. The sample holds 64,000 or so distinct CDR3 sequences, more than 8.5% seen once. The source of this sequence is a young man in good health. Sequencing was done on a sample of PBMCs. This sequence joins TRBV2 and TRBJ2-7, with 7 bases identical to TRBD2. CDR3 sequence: CASRQRGSDYEQYF. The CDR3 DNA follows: TGTGCCAGCAGGCAGCGGGGTAGCGACTACGAGCAGTACTTC. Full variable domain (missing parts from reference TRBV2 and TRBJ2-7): EPEVTQTPSHQVTQMGQEVILRCVPISNHLYFYWYRQILGQKVEFLVSFYNNEISEKSEIFDDQFSVERPDGSNFTLKIRSTKLEDSAMYFCASRQRGSDYEQYFGPGTRLTVT.